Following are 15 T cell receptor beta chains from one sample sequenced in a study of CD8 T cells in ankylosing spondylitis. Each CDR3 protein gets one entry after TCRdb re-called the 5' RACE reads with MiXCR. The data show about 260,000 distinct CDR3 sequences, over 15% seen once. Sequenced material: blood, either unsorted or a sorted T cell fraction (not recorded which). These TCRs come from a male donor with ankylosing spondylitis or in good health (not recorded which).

Here the CDR3 reads CASSFLNTDTQYF. The CDR3 DNA reads as TGTGCCAGCAGTTTCCTCAACACAGATACGCAGTATTTT. The chain has TRBV12-3 or TRBV12-4 and TRBJ2-3; D is undetermined. The CDR3 runs to 13 residues. Trimming stripped 3 bases from V and 2 bases from J, with 6 bases between.

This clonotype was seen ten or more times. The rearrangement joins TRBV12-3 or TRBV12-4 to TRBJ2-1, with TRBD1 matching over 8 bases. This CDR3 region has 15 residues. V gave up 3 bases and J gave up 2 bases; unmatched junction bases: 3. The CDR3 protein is CASSLRQGTYNEQFF. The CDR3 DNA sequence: TGTGCCAGCAGTTTGAGACAGGGGACCTACAATGAGCAGTTCTTC.

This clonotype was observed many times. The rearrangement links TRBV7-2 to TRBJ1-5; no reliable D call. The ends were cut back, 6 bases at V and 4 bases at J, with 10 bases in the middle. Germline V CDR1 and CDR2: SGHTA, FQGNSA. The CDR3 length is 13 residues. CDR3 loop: CASSIAPNQPQHF. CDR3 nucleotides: TGTGCCAGCAGTATAGCCCCTAATCAGCCCCAGCATTTT.

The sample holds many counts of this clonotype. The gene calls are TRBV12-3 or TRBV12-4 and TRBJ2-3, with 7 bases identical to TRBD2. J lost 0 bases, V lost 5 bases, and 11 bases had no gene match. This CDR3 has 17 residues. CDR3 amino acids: CASSPASGGGSTDTQYF. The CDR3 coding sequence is TGTGCCAGCAGTCCGGCCTCTGGCGGGGGTAGCACAGATACGCAGTATTTT.

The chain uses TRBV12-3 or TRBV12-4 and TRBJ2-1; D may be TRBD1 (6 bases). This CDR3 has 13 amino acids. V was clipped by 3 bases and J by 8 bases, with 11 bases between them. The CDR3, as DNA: TGTGCCAGCAGTTTGCTCAGGGGCTATGAGCAGTTCTTC. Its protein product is CASSLLRGYEQFF.

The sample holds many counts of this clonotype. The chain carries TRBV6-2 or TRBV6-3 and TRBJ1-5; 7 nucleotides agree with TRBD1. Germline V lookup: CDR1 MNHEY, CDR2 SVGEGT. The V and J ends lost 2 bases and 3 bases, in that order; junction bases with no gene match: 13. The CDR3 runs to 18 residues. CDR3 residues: CASSYDGTAISINQPQHF. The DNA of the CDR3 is TGTGCCAGCAGTTACGACGGGACAGCGATAAGTATCAATCAGCCCCAGCATTTT.

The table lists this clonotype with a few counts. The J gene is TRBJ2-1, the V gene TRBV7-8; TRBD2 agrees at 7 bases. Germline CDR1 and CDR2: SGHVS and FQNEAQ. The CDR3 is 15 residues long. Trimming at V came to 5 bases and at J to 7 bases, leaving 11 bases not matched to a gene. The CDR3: CASSPAWTSLNEQFF. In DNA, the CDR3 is TGTGCCAGCAGCCCGGCCTGGACTAGTTTGAATGAGCAGTTCTTC. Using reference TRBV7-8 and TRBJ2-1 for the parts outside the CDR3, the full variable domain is GAGVSQSPRYKVAKRGQDVALRCDPISGHVSLFWYQQALGQGPEFLTYFQNEAQLDKSGLPSDRFFAERPEGSVSTLKIQRTQQEDSAVYLCASSPAWTSLNEQFFGPGTRLTVL.

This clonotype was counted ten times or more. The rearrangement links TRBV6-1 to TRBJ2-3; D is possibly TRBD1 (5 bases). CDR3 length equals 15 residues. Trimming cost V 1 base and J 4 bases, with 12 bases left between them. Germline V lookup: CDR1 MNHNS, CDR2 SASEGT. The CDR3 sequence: CASSEGGSRADTQYF. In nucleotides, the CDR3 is TGTGCCAGCAGTGAAGGGGGCTCCCGCGCAGATACGCAGTATTTT.

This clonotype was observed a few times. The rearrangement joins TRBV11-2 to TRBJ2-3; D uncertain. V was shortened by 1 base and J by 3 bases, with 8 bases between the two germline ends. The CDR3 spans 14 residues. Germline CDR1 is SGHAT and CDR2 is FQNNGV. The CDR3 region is CASSLGWATDTQYF. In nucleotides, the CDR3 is TGTGCCAGCAGCTTAGGTTGGGCTACAGATACGCAGTATTTT.

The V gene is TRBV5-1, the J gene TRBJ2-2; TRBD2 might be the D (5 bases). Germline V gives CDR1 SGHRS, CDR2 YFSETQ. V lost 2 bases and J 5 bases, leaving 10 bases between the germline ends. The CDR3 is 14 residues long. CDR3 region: CASSLIAMTGELFF. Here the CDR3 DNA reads TGCGCCAGCAGCTTAATAGCGATGACCGGGGAGCTGTTTTTT. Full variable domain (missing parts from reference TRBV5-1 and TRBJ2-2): KAGVTQTPRYLIKTRGQQVTLSCSPISGHRSVSWYQQTPGQGLQFLFEYFSETQRNKGNFPGRFSGRQFSNSRSEMNVSTLELGDSALYLCASSLIAMTGELFFGEGSRLTVL.

The CDR3 sequence is CASSQGIGRNEQFF. The DNA for the CDR3 is TGTGCCAGCAGCCAAGGTATCGGGAGGAATGAGCAGTTCTTC. The chain uses TRBV3-1 and TRBJ2-1; TRBD2 agrees at 7 bases. With 1 base clipped from V and 7 bases from J, the junction kept 4 bases outside the gene matches. Germline V gene lookup returns CDR1 LGHDT and CDR2 YNNKEL (reference sequence). The CDR3 loop spans 14 amino acids.

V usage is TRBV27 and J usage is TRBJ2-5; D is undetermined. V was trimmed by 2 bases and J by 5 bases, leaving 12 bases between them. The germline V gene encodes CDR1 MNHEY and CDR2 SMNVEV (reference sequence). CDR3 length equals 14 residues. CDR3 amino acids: CASSLGFQVETQYF. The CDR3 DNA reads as TGTGCCAGCAGTTTAGGGTTTCAGGTGGAGACCCAGTACTTC.

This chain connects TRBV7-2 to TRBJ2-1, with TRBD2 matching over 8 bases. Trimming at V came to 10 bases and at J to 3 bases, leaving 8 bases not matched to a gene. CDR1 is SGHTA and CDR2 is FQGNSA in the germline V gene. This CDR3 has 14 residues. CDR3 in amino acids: CATTWAGGYNEQFF. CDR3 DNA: TGTGCCACCACCTGGGCGGGGGGCTACAATGAGCAGTTCTTC.

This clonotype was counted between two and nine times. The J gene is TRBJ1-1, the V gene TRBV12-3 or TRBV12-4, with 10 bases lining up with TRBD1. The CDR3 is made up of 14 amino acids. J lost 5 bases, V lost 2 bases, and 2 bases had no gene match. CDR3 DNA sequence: TGTGCCAGCAGTTTACAGGGACAGGGGACTGAAGCTTTCTTT. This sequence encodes CASSLQGQGTEAFF.

The CDR3 nucleotides read TGCGCCAGCAGCTTGGATATCAGGGCAAGCGAAAACGGGGAGCTGTTTTTT. Its translation: CASSLDIRASENGELFF. The chain employs TRBV5-1 and TRBJ2-2, with a weak D call TRBD1 (5 bases). The CDR3 contains 17 residues. Germline V gene lookup returns CDR1 SGHRS and CDR2 YFSETQ. V was shortened by 0 bases and J by 7 bases, with 19 bases between the two germline ends. Full variable domain (outside the CDR3, taken from reference TRBV5-1 and TRBJ2-2): KAGVTQTPRYLIKTRGQQVTLSCSPISGHRSVSWYQQTPGQGLQFLFEYFSETQRNKGNFPGRFSGRQFSNSRSEMNVSTLELGDSALYLCASSLDIRASENGELFFGEGSRLTVL.